This entry lists 22 T cell receptor beta chains sequenced from one sample in a study of blood T cells in healthy people across ages. A second PCR of 7 to 11 cycles used a sample-barcoded 5' primer and a J-beta primer mix. TCRdb reprocessed the 5' RACE reads with MiXCR, giving one entry per CDR3 protein. The sample carries 760,000 or so distinct CDR3 sequences, 20% to 30% recorded once. This same sample was also taken into another study, of T cells of mothers and their children.

The sample consisted of blood. The source is a boy aged 5-17 years in good health.

This clonotype has only a few counts. The gene calls are TRBV4-1 and TRBJ2-3; possibly TRBD2 for D (5 bases). V was trimmed by 1 base and J by 2 bases, leaving 16 bases between them. The germline gives CDR1 MGHRA, CDR2 YSYEKL. CDR3 size: 17 residues. CDR3 in DNA: TGCGCCAGCAGCCAAGGGCGTGCGGACTGGCACACAGATACGCAGTATTTT. Amino acids: CASSQGRADWHTDTQYF.

This clonotype was picked up one time. The V and J genes are TRBV20-1 and TRBJ2-7; 10 bases are shared with TRBD2. CDR3 length: 15 residues. Germline V lookup: CDR1 DFQATT, CDR2 SNEGSKA (reference sequence). V lost 1 base, J lost 4 bases, and 7 bases stayed unmatched. This chain's CDR3 is CSARGRTSGTYEQYF. The CDR3 nucleotides are TGCAGTGCTAGAGGACGGACTAGCGGAACGTACGAGCAGTACTTC.

The table lists this clonotype with a few counts. V is TRBV29-1 and J is TRBJ2-3; maybe TRBD2 (5 bases). Trimming cost V 6 bases and J 1 base, with 14 bases left between them. This CDR3 is 14 amino acids long. Germline CDR1 SQVTM, CDR2 ANQGSEA. The CDR3 reads CSVSNLGGTDTQYF. In DNA, the CDR3 is TGCAGCGTCAGCAACCTCGGGGGCACAGATACGCAGTATTTT.

The chain recombines TRBV28 with TRBJ2-1, with 7 bases matching TRBD2. The closer fit of TRBJ2-7 to the DNA end suggests the J call may be wrong. Germline-derived CDR1 and CDR2 are MDHEN and SYDVKM. This CDR3 is 19 amino acids long. CDR3 DNA: TGTGCCAGCAGTGGGATAATGGCCGGGACTACCTCTTACTCCTACGAGCAGTACTTC. Protein: CASSGIMAGTTSYSYEQYF.

The CDR3 DNA reads as TGTGCCAGCAGCCGTACCCGCGGGCCCCAGCATTTT. As protein: CASSRTRGPQHF. The rearrangement uses TRBV28 and TRBJ1-5; D is unclear. This CDR3 comprises 12 residues. Germline CDR1 MDHEN, CDR2 SYDVKM. V lost 6 bases and J lost 9, with 12 bases in between.

The rearrangement joins TRBV6-1 to TRBJ2-7; D tentatively reads TRBD1 or TRBD2 (5 bases each). V was cut by 1 base and J by 4 bases, with 8 bases left in between. This CDR3 region has 13 residues. Germline V gives CDR1 MNHNS, CDR2 SASEGT. The CDR3 region has the DNA TGTGCCAGCAGTGAAGTGGGGGAATACGAGCAGTACTTC. Translated: CASSEVGEYEQYF.

The gene calls are TRBV29-1 and TRBJ2-5; D unresolved. Germline CDR1 SQVTM, CDR2 ANQGSEA. The CDR3 is 11 residues long. The CDR3 reads CILLDQETQYF. In DNA, the CDR3 is TGCATCCTCTTGGACCAAGAGACCCAGTACTTC.

This clonotype was seen a few times. The genes are TRBV9 and TRBJ2-1; no reliable D call. CDR3 length: 15 residues. V lost 3 bases and J lost 2, with 12 bases in between. Germline V CDR1 and CDR2: SGDLS, YYNGEE. The CDR3 protein is CASSAGIATYNEQFF. In DNA, the CDR3 is TGTGCCAGCAGCGCTGGAATAGCTACCTACAATGAGCAGTTCTTC.

The chain combines TRBV20-1 with TRBJ2-7; TRBD1 matches at 9 bases. Germline CDR1 reads DFQATT; CDR2 reads SNEGSKA (reference sequence). The CDR3 spans 13 residues. The V segment lost 8 bases and the J segment 3 bases; nucleotides outside the gene matches: 8. The CDR3 DNA is TGCAGTACTCCGGGACAGGGATTCTACGAGCAGTACTTC. Translating gives CSTPGQGFYEQYF.

This clonotype was seen repeatedly, ten times or more. This rearrangement joins TRBV20-1 to TRBJ1-4; a weak D match, TRBD1 (5 bases). This CDR3 is 15 amino acids long. Trimming took off 0 bases at V and 3 bases at J, with 11 bases between the two ends. From germline, CDR1 is DFQATT and CDR2 SNEGSKA (reference sequence). CDR3 bases: TGCAGTGCTAGAGATACGACAGCTTCTAATGAAAAACTGTTTTTT. Protein: CSARDTTASNEKLFF.

This clonotype showed up just once. This rearrangement joins TRBV27 to TRBJ2-7; D is unclear. From germline, CDR1 is MNHEY and CDR2 SMNVEV (reference sequence). The CDR3 is 13 amino acids. Deletions cut 4 bases from V and 2 bases from J, with 9 bases between. CDR3 sequence (DNA): TGTGCCAGCAGTTCCATGACTCCCTACGAGCAGTACTTC. Encoded protein: CASSSMTPYEQYF.

This clonotype has a handful of counts. This sequence joins TRBV13 and TRBJ2-4, with a weak D call TRBD1 (6 bases). Trimming took off 5 bases at V and 4 bases at J, with 24 bases between the two ends. The CDR3 runs 18 residues. CDR1 and CDR2 from the germline V gene are PRHDT and FYEKMQ (reference sequence). CDR3 sequence: CASSPFGASQGIKNIQYF. The CDR3 bases are TGTGCCAGCAGCCCCTTCGGGGCCTCTCAGGGGATAAAAAACATTCAGTACTTC.

This clonotype was recorded a few times. The gene calls are TRBV4-1 and TRBJ2-1; D perhaps matches TRBD1 (6 bases). The V end was cut by 0 bases, the J end by 7 bases, with 16 bases between. The CDR3 runs 16 residues. Germline assignment: CDR1 MGHRA and CDR2 YSYEKL. CDR3: CASSQEVARTENEQFF. DNA for the CDR3: TGCGCCAGCAGCCAAGAAGTAGCGCGGACAGAGAATGAGCAGTTCTTC.

This clonotype showed up just a few times. V is TRBV12-3 or TRBV12-4 and J is TRBJ2-3; 7 bases map to TRBD1. With 5 bases clipped from V and 8 bases from J, the junction kept 13 bases outside the gene matches. The CDR3 runs to 15 residues. In nucleotides, the CDR3 is TGTGCCAGCAGTGCCGGGACAGAGACAGGATGTACGCAGTATTTT. Translation: CASSAGTETGCTQYF.

This clonotype was detected only a few times. The rearrangement uses TRBV27 and TRBJ2-2; D remains ambiguous. Germline CDR1 is MNHEY and CDR2 is SMNVEV (reference sequence). V gave up 2 bases and J gave up 7 bases, with 8 bases separating them. The CDR3 has 13 residues. The CDR3 DNA sequence: TGTGCCAGCAGTTTAATGGGCTTCGGGGAGCTGTTTTTT. Encoded protein: CASSLMGFGELFF.

The chain is built from TRBV7-3 and TRBJ1-5, with TRBD1 matching 8 bases. CDR1 and CDR2 (germline): SGHTA, FQGTGA. V trimming: 4 bases; J trimming: 7 bases; junction bases outside the gene matches: 9. The CDR3 is 15 residues long. The CDR3: CASSSTTGGRQPQHF. The CDR3 nucleotides read TGTGCCAGCAGCTCCACTACAGGGGGTCGGCAGCCCCAGCATTTT.

The genes are TRBV12-3 or TRBV12-4 and TRBJ2-7, with 14 bases fitting TRBD2. V shed 6 bases and J 1 base; nucleotides not matched to a gene: 5. This CDR3 spans 16 amino acids. The CDR3 loop is CASRPGLAGGSYEQYF. The CDR3 region has the DNA TGTGCCAGCAGGCCCGGACTAGCGGGAGGTTCCTACGAGCAGTACTTC.

This clonotype was counted a few times. The V call is TRBV2, the J call TRBJ1-2; D remains ambiguous. The CDR3 runs 14 residues. Trimming pared 6 bases from V and 2 bases from J, leaving 13 bases between. Per the germline V gene, CDR1 is SNHLY and CDR2 is FYNNEI. CDR3 nucleotides: TGTGCCAGCAGCGAAAGGCCAGAAAACTATGGCTACACCTTC. Translation gives CASSERPENYGYTF. Together with reference TRBV2 and TRBJ1-2, the CDR3 gives the full variable domain: EPEVTQTPSHQVTQMGQEVILRCVPISNHLYFYWYRQILGQKVEFLVSFYNNEISEKSEIFDDQFSVERPDGSNFTLKIRSTKLEDSAMYFCASSERPENYGYTFGSGTRLTVV.

In this sample, this clonotype turned up a few times. This chain uses TRBV7-2 with TRBJ2-1; 8 nucleotides match TRBD1. V was clipped by 5 bases and J by 3 bases; unmatched bases: 3. CDR1 is SGHTA, CDR2 FQGNSA, per germline. The CDR3 is made up of 14 amino acids. The CDR3 here is CASSPDRGYNEQFF. The CDR3 DNA reads as TGTGCCAGCAGCCCCGACAGGGGCTACAATGAGCAGTTCTTC.

The genes are TRBV5-1 and TRBJ2-4; TRBD1 is a possible D gene (6 bases). Germline values: CDR1 SGHRS, CDR2 YFSETQ. The CDR3 sequence is 12 residues long. V dropped 4 bases and J dropped 8 bases, with 10 bases sitting between them. Written as DNA, the CDR3 is TGCGCCAGCAGCCCCGAGGGGGACATTCAGTACTTC. As protein: CASSPEGDIQYF.

This clonotype was observed a few times. The chain links TRBV5-1 to TRBJ2-5; TRBD1 matches at 11 bases. The J call may be wrong; the DNA end is better matched by TRBJ2-1. The CDR3 contains 16 residues. The germline gives CDR1 SGHRS, CDR2 YFSETQ. In nucleotides, the CDR3 is TGCGCCAGCAGTCCCTCGGACAGGGGGCTTTACAATGAGCAGTTCTTC. It is translated as CASSPSDRGLYNEQFF.

This clonotype occurred a few times. V and J are TRBV11-3 and TRBJ1-1; D is unresolved. Trimming cost V 0 bases and J 11 bases, with 10 bases left between them. Germline values: CDR1 SGHNT, CDR2 YENEEA. CDR3 length: 12 amino acids. As DNA, the CDR3 is TGTGCCAGCAGCTTAGAAAATATAGACGCTTTCTTT. Its translation is CASSLENIDAFF.